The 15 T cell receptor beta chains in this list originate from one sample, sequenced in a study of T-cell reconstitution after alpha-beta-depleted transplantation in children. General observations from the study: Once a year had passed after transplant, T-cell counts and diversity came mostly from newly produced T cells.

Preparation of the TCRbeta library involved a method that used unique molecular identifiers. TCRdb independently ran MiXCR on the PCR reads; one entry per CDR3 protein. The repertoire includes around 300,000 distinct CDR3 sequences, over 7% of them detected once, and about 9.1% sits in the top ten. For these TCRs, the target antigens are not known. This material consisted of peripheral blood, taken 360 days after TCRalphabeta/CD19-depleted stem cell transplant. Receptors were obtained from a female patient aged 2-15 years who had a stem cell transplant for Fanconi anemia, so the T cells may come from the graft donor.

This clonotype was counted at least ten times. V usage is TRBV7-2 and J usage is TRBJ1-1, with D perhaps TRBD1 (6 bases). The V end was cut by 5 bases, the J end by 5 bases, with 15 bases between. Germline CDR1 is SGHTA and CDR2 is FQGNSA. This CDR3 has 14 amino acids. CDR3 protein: CASSPLFRGTEAFF. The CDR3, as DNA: TGTGCCAGCAGCCCACTATTCAGGGGAACTGAAGCTTTCTTT.

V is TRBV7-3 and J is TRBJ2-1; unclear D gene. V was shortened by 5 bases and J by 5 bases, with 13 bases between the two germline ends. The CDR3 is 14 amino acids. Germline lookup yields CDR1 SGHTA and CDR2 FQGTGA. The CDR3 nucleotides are TGTGCCAGCAGCCCGCCTAGTCCAAACAATGAGCAGTTCTTC. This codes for CASSPPSPNNEQFF.

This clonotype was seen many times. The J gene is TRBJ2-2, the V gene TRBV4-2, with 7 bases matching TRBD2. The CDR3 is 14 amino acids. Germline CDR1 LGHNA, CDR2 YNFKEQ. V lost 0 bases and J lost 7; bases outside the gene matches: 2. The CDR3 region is CASSQEGLSGELFF. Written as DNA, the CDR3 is TGTGCCAGCAGCCAAGAGGGACTAAGCGGGGAGCTGTTTTTT.

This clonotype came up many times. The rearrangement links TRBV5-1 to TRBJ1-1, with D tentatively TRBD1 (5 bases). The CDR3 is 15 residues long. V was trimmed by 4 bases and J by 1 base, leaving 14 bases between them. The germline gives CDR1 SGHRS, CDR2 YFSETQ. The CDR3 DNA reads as TGCGCCAGCAGCCCTACTACCACAGGGAACACTGAAGCTTTCTTT. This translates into CASSPTTTGNTEAFF.

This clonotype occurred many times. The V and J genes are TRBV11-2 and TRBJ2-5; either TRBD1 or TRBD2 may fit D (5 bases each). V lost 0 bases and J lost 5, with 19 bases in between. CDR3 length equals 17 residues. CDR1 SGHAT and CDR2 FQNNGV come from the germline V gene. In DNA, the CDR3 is TGTGCCAGCAGCTTAGATTATTGGGACCTGCGAAGGGAGACCCAGTACTTC. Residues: CASSLDYWDLRRETQYF.

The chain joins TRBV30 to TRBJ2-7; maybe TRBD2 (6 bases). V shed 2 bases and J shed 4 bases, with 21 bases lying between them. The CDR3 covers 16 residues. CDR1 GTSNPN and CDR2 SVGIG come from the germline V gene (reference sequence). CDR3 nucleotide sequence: TGTGCCTGGAGTACCAAGAAGGAGGGGTTGTGGTACGAGCAGTACTTC. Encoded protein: CAWSTKKEGLWYEQYF.

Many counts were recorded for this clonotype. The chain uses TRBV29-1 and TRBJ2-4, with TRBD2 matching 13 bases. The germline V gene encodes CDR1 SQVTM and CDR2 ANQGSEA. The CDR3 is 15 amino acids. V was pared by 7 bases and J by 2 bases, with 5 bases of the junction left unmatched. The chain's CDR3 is CSAEGLAGTKNIQYF. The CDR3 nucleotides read TGCAGCGCCGAGGGACTAGCGGGAACCAAAAACATTCAGTACTTC.

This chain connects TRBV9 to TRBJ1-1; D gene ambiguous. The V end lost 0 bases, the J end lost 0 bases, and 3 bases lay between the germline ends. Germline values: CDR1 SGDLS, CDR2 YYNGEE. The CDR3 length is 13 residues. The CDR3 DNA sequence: TGTGCCAGCAGCGTAGCAGTGAACACTGAAGCTTTCTTT. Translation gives CASSVAVNTEAFF.

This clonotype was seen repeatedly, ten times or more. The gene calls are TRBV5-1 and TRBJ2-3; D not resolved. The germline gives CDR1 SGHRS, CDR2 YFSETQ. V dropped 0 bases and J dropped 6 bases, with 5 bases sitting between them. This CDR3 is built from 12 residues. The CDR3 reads CASSLEGDTQYF. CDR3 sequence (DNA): TGCGCCAGCAGCTTGGAAGGGGATACGCAGTATTTT. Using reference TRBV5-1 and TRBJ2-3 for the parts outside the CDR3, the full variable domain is KAGVTQTPRYLIKTRGQQVTLSCSPISGHRSVSWYQQTPGQGLQFLFEYFSETQRNKGNFPGRFSGRQFSNSRSEMNVSTLELGDSALYLCASSLEGDTQYFGPGTRLTVL.

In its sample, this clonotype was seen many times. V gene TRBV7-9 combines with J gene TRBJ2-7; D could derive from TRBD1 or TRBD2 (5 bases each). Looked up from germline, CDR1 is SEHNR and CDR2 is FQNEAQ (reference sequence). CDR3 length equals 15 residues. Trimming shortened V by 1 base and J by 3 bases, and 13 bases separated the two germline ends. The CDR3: CASSLEIGTRYEQYF. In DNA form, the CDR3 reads TGTGCCAGCAGCTTAGAGATTGGGACCCGCTACGAGCAGTACTTC.

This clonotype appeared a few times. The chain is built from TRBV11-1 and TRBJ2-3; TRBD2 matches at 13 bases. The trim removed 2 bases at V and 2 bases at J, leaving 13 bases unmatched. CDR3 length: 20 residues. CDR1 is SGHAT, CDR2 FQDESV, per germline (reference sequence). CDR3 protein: CASSLPGLAGNRLNTDTQYF. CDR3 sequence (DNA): TGTGCCAGCAGCTTACCGGGACTAGCGGGGAACCGACTCAACACAGATACGCAGTATTTT. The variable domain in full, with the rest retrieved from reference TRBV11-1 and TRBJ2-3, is EAEVAQSPRYKITEKSQAVAFWCDPISGHATLYWYRQILGQGPELLVQFQDESVVDDSQLPKDRFSAERLKGVDSTLKIQPAELGDSAMYLCASSLPGLAGNRLNTDTQYFGPGTRLTVL.

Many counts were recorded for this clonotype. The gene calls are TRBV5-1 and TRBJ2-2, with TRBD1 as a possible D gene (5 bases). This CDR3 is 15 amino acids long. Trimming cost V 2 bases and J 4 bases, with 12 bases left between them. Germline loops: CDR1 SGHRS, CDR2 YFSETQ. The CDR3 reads CASSLVGQVTGELFF. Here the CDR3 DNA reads TGCGCCAGCAGCTTAGTAGGACAAGTCACCGGGGAGCTGTTTTTT.

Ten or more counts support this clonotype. The CDR3 sequence: CAISDTGVNEQFF. The CDR3 DNA follows: TGTGCCATCAGTGATACAGGAGTCAATGAGCAGTTCTTC. This chain joins TRBV10-3 and TRBJ2-1, with TRBD1 as a possible D gene (5 bases). V lost 3 bases and J 6 bases, leaving 9 bases between the germline ends. This CDR3 comprises 13 residues. Germline loops: CDR1 ENHRY, CDR2 SYGVKD.

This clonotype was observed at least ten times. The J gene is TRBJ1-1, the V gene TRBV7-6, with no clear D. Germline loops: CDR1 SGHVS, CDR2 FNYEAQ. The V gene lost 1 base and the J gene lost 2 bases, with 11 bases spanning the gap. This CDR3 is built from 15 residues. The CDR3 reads CASSLGAAHNTEAFF. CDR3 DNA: TGTGCCAGCAGCTTAGGGGCAGCCCATAACACTGAAGCTTTCTTT.

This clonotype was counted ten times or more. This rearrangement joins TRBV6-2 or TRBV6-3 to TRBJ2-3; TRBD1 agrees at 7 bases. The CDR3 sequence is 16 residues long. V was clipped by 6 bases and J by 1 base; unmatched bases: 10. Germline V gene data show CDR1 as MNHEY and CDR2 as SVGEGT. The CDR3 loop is CASRLQVGTGTDTQYF. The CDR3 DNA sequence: TGTGCCAGCAGATTACAGGTCGGGACAGGCACAGATACGCAGTATTTT.